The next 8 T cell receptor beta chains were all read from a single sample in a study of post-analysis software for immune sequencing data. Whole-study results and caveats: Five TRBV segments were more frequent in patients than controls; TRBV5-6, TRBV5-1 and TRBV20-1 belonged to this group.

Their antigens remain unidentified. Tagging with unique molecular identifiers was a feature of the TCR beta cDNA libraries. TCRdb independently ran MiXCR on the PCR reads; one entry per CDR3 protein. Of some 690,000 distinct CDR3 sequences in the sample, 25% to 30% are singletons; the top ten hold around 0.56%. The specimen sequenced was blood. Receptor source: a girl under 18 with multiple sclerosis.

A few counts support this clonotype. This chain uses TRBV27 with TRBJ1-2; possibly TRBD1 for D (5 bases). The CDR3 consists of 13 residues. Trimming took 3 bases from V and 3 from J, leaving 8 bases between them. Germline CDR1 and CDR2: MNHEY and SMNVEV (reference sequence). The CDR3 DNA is TGTGCCAGCAGTTTTTGGGGGGACTATGGCTACACCTTC. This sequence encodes CASSFWGDYGYTF.

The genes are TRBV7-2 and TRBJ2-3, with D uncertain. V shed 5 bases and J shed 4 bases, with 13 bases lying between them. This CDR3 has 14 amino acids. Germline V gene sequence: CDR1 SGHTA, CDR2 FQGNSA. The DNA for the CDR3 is TGTGCCAGCAGCCCAAGGAGCCAGCCAGATACGCAGTATTTT. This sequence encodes CASSPRSQPDTQYF.

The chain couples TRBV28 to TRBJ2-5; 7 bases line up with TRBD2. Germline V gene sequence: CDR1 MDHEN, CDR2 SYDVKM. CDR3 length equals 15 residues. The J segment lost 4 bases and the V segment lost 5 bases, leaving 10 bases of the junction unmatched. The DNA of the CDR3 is TGTGCCAGCAGTCTGGGACTAAATCAGGGAGAGACCCAGTACTTC. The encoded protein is CASSLGLNQGETQYF.

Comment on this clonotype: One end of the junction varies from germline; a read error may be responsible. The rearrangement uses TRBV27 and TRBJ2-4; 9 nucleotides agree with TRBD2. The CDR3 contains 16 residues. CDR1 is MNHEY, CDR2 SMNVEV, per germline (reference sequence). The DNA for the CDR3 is TGTGCCGGCAGTCAAAGACTAGCGGCCCACAAAAACATTCAGTACTTC. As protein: CAGSQRLAAHKNIQYF.

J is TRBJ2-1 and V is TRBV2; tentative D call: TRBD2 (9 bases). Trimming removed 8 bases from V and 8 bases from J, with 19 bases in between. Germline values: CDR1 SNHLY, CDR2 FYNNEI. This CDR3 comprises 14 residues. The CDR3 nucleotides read TGTGCCAGCGGACAGGGCGGGAGGGCCTATGAGCAGTTCTTC. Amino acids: CASGQGGRAYEQFF.

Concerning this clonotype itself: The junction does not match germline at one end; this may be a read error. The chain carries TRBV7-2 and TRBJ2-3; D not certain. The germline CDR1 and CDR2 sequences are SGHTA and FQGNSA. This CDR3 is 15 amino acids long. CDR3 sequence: CARSRLTTSTDTQYF. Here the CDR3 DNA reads TGTGCCCGCAGCAGATTGACAACTAGCACAGATACGCAGTATTTT.

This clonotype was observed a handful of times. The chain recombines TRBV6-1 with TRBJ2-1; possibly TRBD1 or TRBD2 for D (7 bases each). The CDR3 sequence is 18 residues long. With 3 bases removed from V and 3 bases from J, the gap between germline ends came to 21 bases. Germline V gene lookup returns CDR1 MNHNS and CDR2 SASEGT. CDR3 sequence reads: CASSDPTGRGQSYNEQFF. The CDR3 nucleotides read TGTGCCAGCAGTGACCCCACGGGGAGGGGGCAAAGCTACAATGAGCAGTTCTTC.

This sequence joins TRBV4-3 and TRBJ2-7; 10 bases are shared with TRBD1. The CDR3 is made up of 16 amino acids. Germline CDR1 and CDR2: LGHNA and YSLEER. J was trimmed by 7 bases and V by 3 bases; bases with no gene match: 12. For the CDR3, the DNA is TGCGCCAGCAGCCAGTCCGGGACAGGGGTCTACAATGAGCAGTACTTC. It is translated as CASSQSGTGVYNEQYF.